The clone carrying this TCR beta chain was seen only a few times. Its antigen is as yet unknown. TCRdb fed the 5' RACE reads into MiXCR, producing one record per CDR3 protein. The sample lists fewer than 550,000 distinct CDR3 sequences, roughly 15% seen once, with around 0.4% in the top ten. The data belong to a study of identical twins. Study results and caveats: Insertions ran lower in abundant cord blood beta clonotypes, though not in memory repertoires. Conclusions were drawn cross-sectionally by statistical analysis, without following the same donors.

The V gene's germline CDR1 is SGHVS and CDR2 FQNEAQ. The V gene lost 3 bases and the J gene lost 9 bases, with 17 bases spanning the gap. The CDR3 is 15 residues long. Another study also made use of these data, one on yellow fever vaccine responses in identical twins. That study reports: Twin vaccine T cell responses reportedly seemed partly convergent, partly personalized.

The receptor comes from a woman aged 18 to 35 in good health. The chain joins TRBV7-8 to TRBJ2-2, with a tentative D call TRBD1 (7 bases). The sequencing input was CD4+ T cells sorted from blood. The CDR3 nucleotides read TGTGCCAGCAGCTTGGCGGGACAGCCCGCCCGGGAGCTGTTTTTT. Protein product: CASSLAGQPARELFF.